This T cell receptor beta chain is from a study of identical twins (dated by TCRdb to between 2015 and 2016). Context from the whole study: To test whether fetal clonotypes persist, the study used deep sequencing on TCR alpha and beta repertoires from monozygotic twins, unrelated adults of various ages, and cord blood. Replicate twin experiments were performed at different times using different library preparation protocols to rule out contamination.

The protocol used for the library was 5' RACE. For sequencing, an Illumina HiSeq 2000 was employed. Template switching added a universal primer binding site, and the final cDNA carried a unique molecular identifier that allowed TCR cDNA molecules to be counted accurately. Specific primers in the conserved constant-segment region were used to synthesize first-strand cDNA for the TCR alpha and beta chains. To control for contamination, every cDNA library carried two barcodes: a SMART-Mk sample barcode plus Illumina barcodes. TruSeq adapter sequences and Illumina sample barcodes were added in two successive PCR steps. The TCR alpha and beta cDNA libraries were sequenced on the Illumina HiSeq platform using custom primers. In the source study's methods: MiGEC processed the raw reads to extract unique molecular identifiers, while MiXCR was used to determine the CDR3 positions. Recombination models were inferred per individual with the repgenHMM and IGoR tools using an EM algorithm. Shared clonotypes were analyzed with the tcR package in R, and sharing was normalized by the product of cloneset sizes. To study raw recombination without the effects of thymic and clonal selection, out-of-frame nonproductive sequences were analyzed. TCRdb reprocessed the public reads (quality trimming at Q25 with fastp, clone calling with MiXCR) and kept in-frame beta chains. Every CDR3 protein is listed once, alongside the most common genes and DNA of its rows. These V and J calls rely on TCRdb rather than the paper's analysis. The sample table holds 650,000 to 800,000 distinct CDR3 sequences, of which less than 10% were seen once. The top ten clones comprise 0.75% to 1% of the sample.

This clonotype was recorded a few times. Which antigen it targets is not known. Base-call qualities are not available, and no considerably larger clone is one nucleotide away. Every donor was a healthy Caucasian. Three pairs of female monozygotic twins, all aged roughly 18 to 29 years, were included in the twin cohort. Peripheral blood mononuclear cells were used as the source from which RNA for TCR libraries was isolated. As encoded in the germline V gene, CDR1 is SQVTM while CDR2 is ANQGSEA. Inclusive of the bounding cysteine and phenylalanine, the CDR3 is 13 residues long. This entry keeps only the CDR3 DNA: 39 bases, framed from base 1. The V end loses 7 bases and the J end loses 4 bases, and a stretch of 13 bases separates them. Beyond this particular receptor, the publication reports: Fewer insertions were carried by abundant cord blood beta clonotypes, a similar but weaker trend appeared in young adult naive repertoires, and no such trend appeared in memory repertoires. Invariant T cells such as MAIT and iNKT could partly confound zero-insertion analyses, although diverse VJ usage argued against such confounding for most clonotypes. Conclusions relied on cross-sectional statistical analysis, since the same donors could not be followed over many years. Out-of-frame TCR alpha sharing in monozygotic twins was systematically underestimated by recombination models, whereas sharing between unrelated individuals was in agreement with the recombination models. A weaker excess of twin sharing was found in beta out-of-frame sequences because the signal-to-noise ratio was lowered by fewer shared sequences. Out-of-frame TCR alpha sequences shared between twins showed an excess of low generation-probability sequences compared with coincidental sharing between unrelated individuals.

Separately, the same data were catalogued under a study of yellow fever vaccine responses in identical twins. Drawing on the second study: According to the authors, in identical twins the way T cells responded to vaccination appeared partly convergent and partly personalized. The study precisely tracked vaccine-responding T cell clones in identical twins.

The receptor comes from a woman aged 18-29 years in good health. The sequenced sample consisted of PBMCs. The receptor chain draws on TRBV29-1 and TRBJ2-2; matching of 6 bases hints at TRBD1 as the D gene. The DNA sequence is TGCAGCGCAACTCGACAGGCCACCGGGGAGCTGTTTTTT. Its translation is CSATRQATGELFF.